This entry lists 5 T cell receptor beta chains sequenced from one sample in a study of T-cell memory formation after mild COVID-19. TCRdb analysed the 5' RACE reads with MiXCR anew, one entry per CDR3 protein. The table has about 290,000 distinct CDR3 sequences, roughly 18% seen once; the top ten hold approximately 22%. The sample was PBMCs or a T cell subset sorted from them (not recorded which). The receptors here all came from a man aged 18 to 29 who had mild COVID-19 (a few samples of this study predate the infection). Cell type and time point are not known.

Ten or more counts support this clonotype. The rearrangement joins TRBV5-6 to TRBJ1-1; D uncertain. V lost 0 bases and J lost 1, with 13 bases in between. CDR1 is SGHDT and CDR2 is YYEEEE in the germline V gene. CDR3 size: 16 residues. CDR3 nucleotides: TGTGCCAGCAGCTTGGGCATCCAGGCAGGGAACACTGAAGCTTTCTTT. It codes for CASSLGIQAGNTEAFF.

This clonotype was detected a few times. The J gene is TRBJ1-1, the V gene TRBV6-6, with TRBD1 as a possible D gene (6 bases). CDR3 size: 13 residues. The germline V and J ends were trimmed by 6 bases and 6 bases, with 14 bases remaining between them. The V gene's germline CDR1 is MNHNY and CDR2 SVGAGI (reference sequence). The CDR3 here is CASSSNTGSEAFF. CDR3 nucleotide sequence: TGTGCCAGCAGCTCCAACACAGGGTCTGAAGCTTTCTTT.

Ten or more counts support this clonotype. The CDR3 bases are TGTGCCAGCAGCCTAATAGGACTAGCGGTTCAAGAGACCCAGTACTTC. This gives the protein CASSLIGLAVQETQYF. The J gene is TRBJ2-5, the V gene TRBV4-2, with 10 positions matching TRBD2. Germline V gene data show CDR1 as LGHNA and CDR2 as YNFKEQ. The CDR3 loop spans 16 amino acids. With 4 bases clipped from V and 2 bases from J, the junction kept 7 bases outside the gene matches.

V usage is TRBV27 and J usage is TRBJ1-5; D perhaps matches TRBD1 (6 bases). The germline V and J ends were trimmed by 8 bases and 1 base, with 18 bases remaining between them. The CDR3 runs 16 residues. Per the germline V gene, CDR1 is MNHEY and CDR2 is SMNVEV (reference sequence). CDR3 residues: CASGSGVTGSNQPQHF. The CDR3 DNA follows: TGTGCCAGCGGATCGGGGGTTACAGGGAGCAATCAGCCCCAGCATTTT.

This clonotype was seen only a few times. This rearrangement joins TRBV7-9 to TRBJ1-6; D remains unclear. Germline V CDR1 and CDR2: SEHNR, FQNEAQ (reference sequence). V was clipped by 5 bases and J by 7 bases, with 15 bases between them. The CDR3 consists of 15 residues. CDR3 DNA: TGTGCCAGCAGCCCCCCTGCCACTGGCAATTCACCCCTCCACTTT. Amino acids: CASSPPATGNSPLHF. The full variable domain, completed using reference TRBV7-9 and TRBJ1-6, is DTGVSQNPRHKITKRGQNVTFRCDPISEHNRLYWYRQTLGQGPEFLTYFQNEAQLEKSRLLSDRFSAERPKGSFSTLEIQRTEQGDSAMYLCASSPPATGNSPLHFGNGTRLTVT.